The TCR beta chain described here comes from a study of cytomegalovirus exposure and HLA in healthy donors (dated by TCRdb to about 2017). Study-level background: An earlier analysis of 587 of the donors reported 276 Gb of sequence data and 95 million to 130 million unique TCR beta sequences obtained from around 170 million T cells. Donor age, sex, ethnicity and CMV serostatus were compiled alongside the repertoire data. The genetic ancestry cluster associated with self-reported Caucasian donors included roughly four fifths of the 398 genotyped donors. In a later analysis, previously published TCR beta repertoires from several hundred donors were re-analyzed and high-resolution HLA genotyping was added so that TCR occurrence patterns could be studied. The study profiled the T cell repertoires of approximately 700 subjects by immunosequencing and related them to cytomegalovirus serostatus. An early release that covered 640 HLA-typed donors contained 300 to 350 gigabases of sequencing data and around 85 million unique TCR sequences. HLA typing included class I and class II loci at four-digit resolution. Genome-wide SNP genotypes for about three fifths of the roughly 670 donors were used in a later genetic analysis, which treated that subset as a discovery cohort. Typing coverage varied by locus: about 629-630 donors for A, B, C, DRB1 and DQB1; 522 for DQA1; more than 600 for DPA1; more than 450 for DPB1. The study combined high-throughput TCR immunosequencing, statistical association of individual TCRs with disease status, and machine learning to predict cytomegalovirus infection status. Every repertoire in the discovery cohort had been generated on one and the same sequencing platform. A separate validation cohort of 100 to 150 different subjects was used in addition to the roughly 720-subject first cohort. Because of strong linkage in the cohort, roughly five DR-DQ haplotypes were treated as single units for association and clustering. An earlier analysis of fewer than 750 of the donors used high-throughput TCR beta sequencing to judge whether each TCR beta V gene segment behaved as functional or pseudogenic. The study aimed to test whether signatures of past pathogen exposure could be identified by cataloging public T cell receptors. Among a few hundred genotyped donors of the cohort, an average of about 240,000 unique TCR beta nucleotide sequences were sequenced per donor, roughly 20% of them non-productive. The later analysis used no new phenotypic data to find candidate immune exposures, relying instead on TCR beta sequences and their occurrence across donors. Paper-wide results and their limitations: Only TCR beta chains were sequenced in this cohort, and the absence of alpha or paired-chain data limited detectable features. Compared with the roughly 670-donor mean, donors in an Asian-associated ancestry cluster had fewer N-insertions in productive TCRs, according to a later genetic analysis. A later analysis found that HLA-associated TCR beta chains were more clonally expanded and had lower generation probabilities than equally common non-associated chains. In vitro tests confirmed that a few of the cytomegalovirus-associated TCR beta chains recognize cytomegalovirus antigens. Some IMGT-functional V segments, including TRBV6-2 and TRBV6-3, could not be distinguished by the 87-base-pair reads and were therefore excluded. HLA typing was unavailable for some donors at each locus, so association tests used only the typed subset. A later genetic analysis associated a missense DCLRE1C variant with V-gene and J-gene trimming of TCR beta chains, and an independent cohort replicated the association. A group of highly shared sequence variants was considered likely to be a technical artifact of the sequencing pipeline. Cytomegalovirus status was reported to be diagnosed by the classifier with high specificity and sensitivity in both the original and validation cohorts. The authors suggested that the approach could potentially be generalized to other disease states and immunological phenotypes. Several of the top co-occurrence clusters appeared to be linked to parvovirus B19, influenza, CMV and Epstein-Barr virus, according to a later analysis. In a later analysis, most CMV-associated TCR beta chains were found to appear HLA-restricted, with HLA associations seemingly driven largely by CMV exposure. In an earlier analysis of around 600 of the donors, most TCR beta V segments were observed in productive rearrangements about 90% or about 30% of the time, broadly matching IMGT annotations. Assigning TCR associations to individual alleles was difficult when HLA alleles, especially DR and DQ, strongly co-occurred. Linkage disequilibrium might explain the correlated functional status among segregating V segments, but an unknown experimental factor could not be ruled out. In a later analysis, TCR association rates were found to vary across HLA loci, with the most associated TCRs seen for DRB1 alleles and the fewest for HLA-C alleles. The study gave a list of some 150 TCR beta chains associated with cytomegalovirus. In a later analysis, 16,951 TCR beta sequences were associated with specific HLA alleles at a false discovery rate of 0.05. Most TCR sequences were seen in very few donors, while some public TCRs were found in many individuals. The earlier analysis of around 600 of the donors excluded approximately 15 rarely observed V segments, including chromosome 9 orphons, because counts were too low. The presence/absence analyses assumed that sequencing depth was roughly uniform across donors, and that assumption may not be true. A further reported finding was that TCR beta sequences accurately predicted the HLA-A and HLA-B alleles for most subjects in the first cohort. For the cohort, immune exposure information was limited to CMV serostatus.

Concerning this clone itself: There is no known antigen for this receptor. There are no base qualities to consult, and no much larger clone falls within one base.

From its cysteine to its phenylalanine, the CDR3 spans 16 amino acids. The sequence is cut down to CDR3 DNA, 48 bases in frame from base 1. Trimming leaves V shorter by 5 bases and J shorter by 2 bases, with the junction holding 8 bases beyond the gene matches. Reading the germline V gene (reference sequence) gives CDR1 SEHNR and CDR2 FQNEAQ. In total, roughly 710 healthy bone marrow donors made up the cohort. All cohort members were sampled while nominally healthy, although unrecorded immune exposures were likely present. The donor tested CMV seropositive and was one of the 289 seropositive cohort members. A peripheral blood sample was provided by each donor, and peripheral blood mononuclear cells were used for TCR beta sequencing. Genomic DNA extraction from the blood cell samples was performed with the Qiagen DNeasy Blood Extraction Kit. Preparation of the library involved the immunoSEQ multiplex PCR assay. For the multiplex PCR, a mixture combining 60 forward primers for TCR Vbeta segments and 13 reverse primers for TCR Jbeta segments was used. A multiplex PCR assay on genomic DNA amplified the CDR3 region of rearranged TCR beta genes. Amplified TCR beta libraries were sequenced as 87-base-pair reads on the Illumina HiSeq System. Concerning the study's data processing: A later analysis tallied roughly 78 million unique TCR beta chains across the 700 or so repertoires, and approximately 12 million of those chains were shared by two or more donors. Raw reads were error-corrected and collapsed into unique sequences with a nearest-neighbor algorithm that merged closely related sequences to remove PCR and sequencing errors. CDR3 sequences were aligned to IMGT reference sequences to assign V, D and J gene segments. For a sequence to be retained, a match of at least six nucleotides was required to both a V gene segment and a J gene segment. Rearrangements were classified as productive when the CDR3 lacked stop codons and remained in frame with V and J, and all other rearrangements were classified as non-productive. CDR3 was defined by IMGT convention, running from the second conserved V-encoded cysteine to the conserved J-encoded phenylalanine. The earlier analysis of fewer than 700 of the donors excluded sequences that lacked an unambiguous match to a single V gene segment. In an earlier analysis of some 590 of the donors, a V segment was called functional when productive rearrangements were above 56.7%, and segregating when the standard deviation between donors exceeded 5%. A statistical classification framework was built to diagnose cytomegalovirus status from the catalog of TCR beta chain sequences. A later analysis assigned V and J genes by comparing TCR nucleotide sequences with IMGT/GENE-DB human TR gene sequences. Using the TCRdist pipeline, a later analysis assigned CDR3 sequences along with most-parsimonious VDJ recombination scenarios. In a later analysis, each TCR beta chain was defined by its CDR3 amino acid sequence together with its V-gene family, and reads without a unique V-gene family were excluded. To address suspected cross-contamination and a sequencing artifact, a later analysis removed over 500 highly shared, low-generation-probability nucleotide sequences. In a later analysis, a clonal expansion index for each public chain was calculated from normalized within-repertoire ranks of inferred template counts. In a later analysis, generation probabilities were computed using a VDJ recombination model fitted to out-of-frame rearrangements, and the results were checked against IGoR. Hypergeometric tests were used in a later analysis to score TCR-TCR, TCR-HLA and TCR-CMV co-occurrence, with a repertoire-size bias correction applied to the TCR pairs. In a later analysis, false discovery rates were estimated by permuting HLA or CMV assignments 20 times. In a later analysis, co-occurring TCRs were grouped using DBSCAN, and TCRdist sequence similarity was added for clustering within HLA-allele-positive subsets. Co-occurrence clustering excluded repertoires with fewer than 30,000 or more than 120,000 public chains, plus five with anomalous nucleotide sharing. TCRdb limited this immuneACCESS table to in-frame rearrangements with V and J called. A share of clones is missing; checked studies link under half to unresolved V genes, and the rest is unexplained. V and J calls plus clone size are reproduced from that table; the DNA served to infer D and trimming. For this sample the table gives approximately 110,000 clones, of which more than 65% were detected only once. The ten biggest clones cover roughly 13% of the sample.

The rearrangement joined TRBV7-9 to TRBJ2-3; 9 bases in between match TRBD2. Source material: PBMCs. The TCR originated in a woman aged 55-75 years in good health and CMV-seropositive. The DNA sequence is TGTGCCAGCAGCGCCTATCTAGCGGGATACACAGATACGCAGTATTTT. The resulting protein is CASSAYLAGYTDTQYF.